The present T cell receptor beta chain was sequenced within a study of blood T cell repertoires in COVID-19. Germline V gene lookup returns CDR1 SGHVS and CDR2 FQNEAQ. V was pared by 4 bases and J by 6 bases, with 7 bases of the junction left unmatched. CDR3 length equals 15 residues. The protocol was immunoSEQ multiplex PCR, while the TCRdb copy is restricted to in-frame clones and leaves out a portion. The table has around 180,000 clones, 88% seen once. This TCR was recovered from a human donor in a cohort sampled during active COVID-19. The genes are TRBV7-8 and TRBJ2-1, with 9 bases that match TRBD2. What was sequenced was peripheral blood. The CDR3 DNA sequence: TGTGCCAGCAGCTCCCCCGGGACTAGCCGCAATGAGCAGTTCTTC. This encodes CASSSPGTSRNEQFF.